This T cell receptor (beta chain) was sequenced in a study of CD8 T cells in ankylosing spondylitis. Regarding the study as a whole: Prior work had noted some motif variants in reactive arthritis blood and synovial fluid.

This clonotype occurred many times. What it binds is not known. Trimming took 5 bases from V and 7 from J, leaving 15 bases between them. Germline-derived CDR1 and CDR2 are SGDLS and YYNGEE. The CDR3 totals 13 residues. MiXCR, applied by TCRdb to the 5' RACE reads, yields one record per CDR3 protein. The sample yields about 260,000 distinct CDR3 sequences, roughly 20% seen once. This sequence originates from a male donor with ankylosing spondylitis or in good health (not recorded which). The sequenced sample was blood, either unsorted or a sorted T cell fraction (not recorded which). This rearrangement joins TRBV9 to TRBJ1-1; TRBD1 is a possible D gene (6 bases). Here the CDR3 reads CASSGGGSGEAFF. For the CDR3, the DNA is TGTGCCAGCAGTGGAGGGGGGTCTGGTGAAGCTTTCTTT.